The TCR beta chain described here comes from a study of blood T cell repertoires in COVID-19. Study-wide background: Samples representing acute and convalescent COVID-19 were sourced from the United States, Italy and Spain.

Germline CDR1 reads SGHAT; CDR2 reads FQNNGV. The V end lost 3 bases, the J end lost 0 bases, and 6 bases lay between the germline ends. There are 13 residues in the CDR3. Authors' data handling: Using reference gene primer amplification, nucleated cell counts were estimated. Assay: immunoSEQ multiplex PCR; the TCRdb copy retains only in-frame clones and omits some. V, J and clone size derive from that table, while D and trimming were established from the DNA sequence. The sample carries roughly 230,000 clones, about 80% recorded once. This clonotype originated in a woman aged 50 to 60 with acute or convalescent COVID-19. The sample taken for sequencing was peripheral blood. The chain employs TRBV11-2 and TRBJ2-7; D is unclear. The CDR3 DNA sequence: TGTGCCAGCAGCTTGGCCCGCTCCTACGAGCAGTACTTC. Translated: CASSLARSYEQYF.